This TCR beta chain came from a study of response to subunit inactivated influenza vaccine. TCRdb re-called the RT-PCR reads with MiXCR, one entry per CDR3 protein. In the table there are approximately 570,000 distinct CDR3 sequences, 7.5% to 8.5% of which are singletons. The receptor was derived from a man aged 50 to 69 who received an inactivated influenza vaccine. This specimen was PBMCs from blood, taken around 2 years after vaccination.

CDR3 sequence: CASSQTVPGDTQYF. The CDR3, as DNA: TGTGCCAGCAGCCAAACGGTCCCGGGCGATACGCAGTATTTT. The rearrangement uses TRBV4-2 and TRBJ2-3; no clear D gene. V was shortened by 2 bases and J by 6 bases, with 12 bases between the two germline ends. Germline assignment: CDR1 LGHNA and CDR2 YNFKEQ. This CDR3 is 14 amino acids long.